Listed here is a single T cell receptor beta chain. Its matching antigen is unknown. Repertoires were generated with immunoSEQ multiplex PCR, while TCRdb's copy carries only in-frame clones and drops some. The data show around 49,000 clones, with approximately 87% seen just once and about a tenth held by the top ten. This entry is derived from a study of OX40 agonist ivuxolimab in advanced cancers. About the research overall: Hepatocellular carcinoma, melanoma, renal cell or head and neck cancer was diagnosed in the dose-escalation patients. The study's findings and limits: Some nonresponders likewise displayed low normalized T-cell clonal expansion.

V was shortened by 0 bases and J by 1 base, with 9 bases between the two germline ends. The CDR3 consists of 15 residues. Germline CDR1 is MNHEY and CDR2 is SMNVEV (reference sequence). The TCR originated in an adult with an advanced solid tumor such as melanoma, head and neck, liver or kidney cancer. This chain connects TRBV27 to TRBJ1-1; no clear D gene. The sample in question was CD4+ or CD8+ T cells sorted from blood, obtained in a trial of the OX40 agonist ivuxolimab. This chain's CDR3 is CASSLSVAANTEAFF. CDR3 DNA: TGTGCCAGCAGTTTATCGGTAGCAGCGAACACTGAAGCTTTCTTT.